This section outlines one T cell receptor (beta chain) sequence together with its context. The sample originates from a study of blood T cell repertoires in COVID-19. CDR1 and CDR2 from the germline V gene are PRHDT and FYEKMQ (reference sequence). This CDR3 contains 12 residues. Trimming removed 4 bases at V and 5 bases at J, with 8 bases between. Assay: immunoSEQ multiplex PCR; the TCRdb copy retains only in-frame clones and omits some. The sample has 650,000 to 800,000 clones, just under 90% seen once. V usage is TRBV13 and J usage is TRBJ1-1; no clear D gene. This receptor was taken from a woman aged 18-30 years with acute or convalescent COVID-19. The sequenced sample consisted of peripheral blood. This CDR3 reads CASSWGGTEAFF. CDR3 bases: TGTGCCAGCAGCTGGGGAGGAACTGAAGCTTTCTTT. Full variable domain (missing parts from reference TRBV13 and TRBJ1-1): AAGVIQSPRHLIKEKRETATLKCYPIPRHDTVYWYQQGPGQDPQFLISFYEKMQSDKGSIPDRFSAQQFSDYHSELNMSSLELGDSALYFCASSWGGTEAFFGQGTRLTVV.